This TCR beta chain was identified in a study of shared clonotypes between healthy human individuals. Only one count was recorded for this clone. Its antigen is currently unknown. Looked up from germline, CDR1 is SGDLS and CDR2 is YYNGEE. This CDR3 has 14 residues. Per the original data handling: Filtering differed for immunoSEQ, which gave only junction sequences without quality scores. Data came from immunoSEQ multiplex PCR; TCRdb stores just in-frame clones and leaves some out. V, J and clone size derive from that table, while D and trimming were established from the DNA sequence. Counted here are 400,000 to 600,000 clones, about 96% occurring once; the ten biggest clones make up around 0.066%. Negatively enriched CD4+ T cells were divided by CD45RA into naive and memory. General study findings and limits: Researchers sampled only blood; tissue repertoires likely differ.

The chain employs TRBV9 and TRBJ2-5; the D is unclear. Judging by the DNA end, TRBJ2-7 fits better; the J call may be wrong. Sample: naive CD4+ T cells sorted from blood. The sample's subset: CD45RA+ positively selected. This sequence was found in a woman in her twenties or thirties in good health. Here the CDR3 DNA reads TGTGCCAGCAGCACCTTGACCAGTAGAGGCGAGCAGTACTTC. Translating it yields CASSTLTSRGEQYF.